The subject of this entry is one T cell receptor beta chain. No antigen is known for it. Germline V lookup: CDR1 SGHKS, CDR2 YYEKEE (reference sequence). Between the trimmed V and J ends, which lost 5 bases and 8 bases, there was a span of 11 bases. The CDR3 loop spans 13 amino acids. The entry originates in a study of T-cell reconstitution after alpha-beta-depleted transplantation in children. Study results and limitations: Fresh T-cell production supplied most of the T-cell counts and diversity seen one year after transplant. Some patients showed high day-60 TCRbeta diversity, which derived from surviving recipient T cells and thymic progenitors. The study reportedly traced alpha-beta T cells about two months after transplant to several hundred expanded graft clones.

Unique molecular identifiers were used to barcode this TCRbeta library. TCRdb reprocessed the PCR reads with MiXCR, giving one entry per CDR3 protein. There are 90,000 to 100,000 distinct CDR3 sequences in the sample; less than 25% occur only once, and roughly a fifth lies in the top ten. The sequences come from PBMCs, collected before TCRalphabeta/CD19-depleted stem cell transplant. This clonotype was sampled from a boy aged 2 to 9 with acute lymphoblastic leukemia, due to receive a stem cell transplant. This sequence joins TRBV5-5 and TRBJ1-6; D gene uncertain. The CDR3 sequence: CASRSPGDSPLHF. CDR3 nucleotide sequence: TGTGCCAGCAGGTCGCCTGGGGATTCACCCCTCCACTTT.